This TCR beta chain is from a study of response to subunit inactivated influenza vaccine. The V end lost 6 bases, the J end lost 5 bases, and 11 bases lay between the germline ends. CDR3 length equals 13 residues. TCRdb itself ran the RT-PCR reads through MiXCR, one entry per CDR3 protein. The profile covers roughly 700,000 distinct CDR3 sequences, with more than 11% appearing a single time and 5.5% to 8% taken by the ten largest. This clonotype was detected only a few times. The origin of this receptor is a man in his fifties who received an inactivated influenza vaccine. The material was PBMCs from blood, obtained around 15 days before vaccination. This rearrangement joins TRBV12-3 or TRBV12-4 to TRBJ2-1, with TRBD2 as a possible D gene (5 bases). The CDR3 sequence is CASSPRVHNEQFF. CDR3 coding DNA: TGTGCCAGCAGCCCGCGGGTTCACAATGAGCAGTTCTTC.